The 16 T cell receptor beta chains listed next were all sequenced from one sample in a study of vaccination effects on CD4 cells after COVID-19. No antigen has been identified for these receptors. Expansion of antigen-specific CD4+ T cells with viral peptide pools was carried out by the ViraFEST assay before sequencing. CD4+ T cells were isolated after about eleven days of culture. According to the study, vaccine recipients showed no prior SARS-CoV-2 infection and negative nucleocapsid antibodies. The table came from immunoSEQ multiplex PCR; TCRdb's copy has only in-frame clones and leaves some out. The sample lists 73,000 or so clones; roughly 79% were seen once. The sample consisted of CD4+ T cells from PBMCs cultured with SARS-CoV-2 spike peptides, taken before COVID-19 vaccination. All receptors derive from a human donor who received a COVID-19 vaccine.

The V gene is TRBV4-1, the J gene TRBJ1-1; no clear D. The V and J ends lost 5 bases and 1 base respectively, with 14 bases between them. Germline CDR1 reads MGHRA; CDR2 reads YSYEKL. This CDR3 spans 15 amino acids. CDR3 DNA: TGCGCCAGCAGCAACCGGGGTGGAAGGAACACTGAAGCTTTCTTT. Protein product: CASSNRGGRNTEAFF.

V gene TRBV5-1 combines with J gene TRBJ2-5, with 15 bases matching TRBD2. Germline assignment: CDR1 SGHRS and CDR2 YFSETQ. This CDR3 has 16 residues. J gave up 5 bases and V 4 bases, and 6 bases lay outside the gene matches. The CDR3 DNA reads TGCGCCAGCAGCCCAGGACTAGCGGGGGGGCCGGAGACCCAGTACTTC. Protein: CASSPGLAGGPETQYF.

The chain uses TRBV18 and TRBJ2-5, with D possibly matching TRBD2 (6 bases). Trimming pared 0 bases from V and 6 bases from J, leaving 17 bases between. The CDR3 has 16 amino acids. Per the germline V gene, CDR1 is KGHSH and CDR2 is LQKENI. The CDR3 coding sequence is TGTGCCAGCTCACCACCGGAGGGGATGCGTATACAGACCCAGTACTTC. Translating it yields CASSPPEGMRIQTQYF.

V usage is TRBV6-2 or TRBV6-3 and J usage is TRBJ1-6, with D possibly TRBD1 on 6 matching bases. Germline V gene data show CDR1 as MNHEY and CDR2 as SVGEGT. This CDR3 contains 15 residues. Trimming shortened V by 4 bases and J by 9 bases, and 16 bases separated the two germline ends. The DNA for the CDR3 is TGTGCCAGCAGTTCAGGGGACGGACCTCCTTCACCCCTCCACTTT. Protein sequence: CASSSGDGPPSPLHF.

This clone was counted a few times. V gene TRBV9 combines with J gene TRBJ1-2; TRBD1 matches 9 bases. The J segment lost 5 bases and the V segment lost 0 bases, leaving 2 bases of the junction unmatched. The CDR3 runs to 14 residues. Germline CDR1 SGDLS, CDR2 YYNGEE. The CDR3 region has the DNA TGTGCCAGCAGCGTAGTTGACAGGGGGTATGGCTACACCTTC. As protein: CASSVVDRGYGYTF.

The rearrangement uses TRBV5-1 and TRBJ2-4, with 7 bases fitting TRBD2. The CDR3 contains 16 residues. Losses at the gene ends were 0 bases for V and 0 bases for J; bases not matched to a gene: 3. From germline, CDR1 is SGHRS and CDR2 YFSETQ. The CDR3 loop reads CASSLDGGLAKNIQYF. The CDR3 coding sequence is TGCGCCAGCAGCTTGGACGGGGGGTTAGCCAAAAACATTCAGTACTTC. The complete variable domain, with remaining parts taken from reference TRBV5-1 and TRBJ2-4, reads KAGVTQTPRYLIKTRGQQVTLSCSPISGHRSVSWYQQTPGQGLQFLFEYFSETQRNKGNFPGRFSGRQFSNSRSEMNVSTLELGDSALYLCASSLDGGLAKNIQYFGAGTRLSVL.

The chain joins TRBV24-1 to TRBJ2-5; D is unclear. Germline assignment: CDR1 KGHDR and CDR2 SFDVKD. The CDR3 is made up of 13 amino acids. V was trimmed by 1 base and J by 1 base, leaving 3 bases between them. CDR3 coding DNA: TGTGCCACCAGTGATTTTCCCCAAGAGACCCAGTACTTC. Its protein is CATSDFPQETQYF.

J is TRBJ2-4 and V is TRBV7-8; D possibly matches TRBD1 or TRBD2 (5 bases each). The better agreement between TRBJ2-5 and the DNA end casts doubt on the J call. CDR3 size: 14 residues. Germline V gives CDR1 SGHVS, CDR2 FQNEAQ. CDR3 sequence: CASSLGGIDRTQYF. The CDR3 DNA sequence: TGTGCCAGCAGCTTAGGGGGGATAGACAGGACCCAGTACTTC.

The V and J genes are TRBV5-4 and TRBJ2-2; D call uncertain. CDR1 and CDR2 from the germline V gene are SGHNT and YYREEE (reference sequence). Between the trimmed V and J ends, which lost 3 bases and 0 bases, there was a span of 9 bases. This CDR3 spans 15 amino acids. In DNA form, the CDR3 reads TGTGCCAGCAGCTCCATAGGCTCGAACACCGGGGAGCTGTTTTTT. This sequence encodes CASSSIGSNTGELFF.

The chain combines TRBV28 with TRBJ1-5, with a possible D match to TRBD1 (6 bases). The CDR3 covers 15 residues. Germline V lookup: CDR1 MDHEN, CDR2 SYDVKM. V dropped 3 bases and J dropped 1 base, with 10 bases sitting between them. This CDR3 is CASSLTDRSNQPQHF. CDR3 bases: TGTGCCAGCAGTTTGACGGACAGAAGCAATCAGCCCCAGCATTTT.

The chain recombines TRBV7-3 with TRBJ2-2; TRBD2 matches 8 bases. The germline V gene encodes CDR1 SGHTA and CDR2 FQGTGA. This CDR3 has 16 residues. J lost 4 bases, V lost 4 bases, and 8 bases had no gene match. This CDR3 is CASSSLTGGGTGELFF. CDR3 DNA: TGTGCCAGCAGCTCCCTGACGGGGGGGGGCACCGGGGAGCTGTTTTTT.

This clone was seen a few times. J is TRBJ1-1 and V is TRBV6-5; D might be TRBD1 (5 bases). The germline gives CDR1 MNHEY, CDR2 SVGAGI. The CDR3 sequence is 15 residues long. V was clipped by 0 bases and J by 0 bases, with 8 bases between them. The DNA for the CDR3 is TGTGCCAGCAGTTACTCGAACAGGATGAACACTGAAGCTTTCTTT. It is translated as CASSYSNRMNTEAFF.

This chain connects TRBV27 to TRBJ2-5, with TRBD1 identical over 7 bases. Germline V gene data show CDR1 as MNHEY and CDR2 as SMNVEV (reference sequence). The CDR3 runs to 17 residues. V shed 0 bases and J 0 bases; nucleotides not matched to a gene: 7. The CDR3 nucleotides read TGTGCCAGCAGTTTATCAGGCCTAGGGGGCCACCAAGAGACCCAGTACTTC. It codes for CASSLSGLGGHQETQYF.

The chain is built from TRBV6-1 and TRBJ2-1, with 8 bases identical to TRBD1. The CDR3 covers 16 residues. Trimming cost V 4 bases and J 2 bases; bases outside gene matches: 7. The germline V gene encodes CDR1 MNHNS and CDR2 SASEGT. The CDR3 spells CASSVWTGNTYNEQFF. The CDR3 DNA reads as TGTGCCAGCAGTGTTTGGACAGGGAATACCTACAATGAGCAGTTCTTC.

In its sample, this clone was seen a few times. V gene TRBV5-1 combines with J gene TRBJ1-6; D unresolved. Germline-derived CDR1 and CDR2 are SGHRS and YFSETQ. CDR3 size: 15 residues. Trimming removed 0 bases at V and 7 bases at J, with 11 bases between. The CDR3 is CASSLAGVRNSPLHF. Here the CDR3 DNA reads TGCGCCAGCAGCTTGGCTGGGGTGAGAAATTCACCCCTCCACTTT.

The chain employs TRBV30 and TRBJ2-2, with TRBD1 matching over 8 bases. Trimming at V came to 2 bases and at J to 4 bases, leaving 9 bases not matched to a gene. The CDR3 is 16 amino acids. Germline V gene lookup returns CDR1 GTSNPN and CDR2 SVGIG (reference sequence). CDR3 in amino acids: CAWSRLDRVGTGELFF. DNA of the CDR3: TGTGCCTGGAGTAGATTGGACAGGGTCGGCACCGGGGAGCTGTTTTTT.